The rows below give T cell receptor beta chains drawn from one sample of a study of OX40 agonist ivuxolimab in advanced cancers. Assay used: immunoSEQ multiplex PCR; TCRdb lists only in-frame clones, some missing. The sample consists of around 60,000 clones, about 88% of them appearing once. The source material was CD4+ or CD8+ T cells sorted from blood, sampled in a trial of the OX40 agonist ivuxolimab. These receptors came from an adult with an advanced solid tumor such as melanoma, head and neck, liver or kidney cancer. The CDR3 runs from the conserved cysteine through the conserved F or W.

J | V | CDR3
TRBJ1-2 | TRBV5-1 | CASSFRQGDGYTF
TRBJ2-5 | TRBV19 | CASRNRVGETQYF
TRBJ2-7 | TRBV4-1 | CASSPGLRGGYEQYF
TRBJ1-5 | TRBV4-1 | CASSQDIPNQPQHF
TRBJ2-1 | TRBV14 | CASNPSGIYNEQFF
TRBJ2-7 | TRBV4-2 | CASSHGQGGDEQYF
TRBJ1-4 | TRBV6-5 | CASSLGGQGEKLFF
TRBJ1-2 | TRBV7-6 | CASSPGTNTYGYTF
TRBJ1-2 | TRBV18 | CASSPGVRGGGYGYTF
TRBJ2-3 | TRBV11-3 | CASSLGRSTDTQYF
TRBJ2-7 | TRBV28 | CASSVPPGYEQYF
TRBJ2-1 | TRBV28 | CASSSLGVGDNEQFF
TRBJ1-3 | TRBV6-5 | CASSYTRRGNTIYF
TRBJ1-2 | TRBV7-9 | CASSSSGDGYTF
TRBJ1-1 | TRBV7-9 | CASSSLGDTEAFF
TRBJ1-1 | TRBV15 | CATSTVNTEAFF
TRBJ1-4 | TRBV27 | CASSSVRGWGATNEKLFF
TRBJ1-4 | TRBV5-3 | CARSADGTNEKLFF
TRBJ2-1 | TRBV5-1 | CASSLRGALDEQFF
TRBJ1-5 | TRBV28 | CASSTGLNNQPQHF
TRBJ1-2 | TRBV28 | CASSLYRTGGSYGYTF
TRBJ2-3 | TRBV5-1 | CASETGTYTDTQYF
TRBJ2-5 | TRBV28 | CASSFSPGPGETQYF
TRBJ1-2 | TRBV10-2 | CASRESGQDYGYTF
TRBJ1-1 | TRBV25-1 | CATRGGADTEAFF
TRBJ2-6 | TRBV5-1 | CASSLAPTGSGANVLTF
TRBJ2-7 | TRBV6-5 | CASSGTGDLSYEQYF
TRBJ1-1 | TRBV7-9 | CASSLTGGNTEAFF
TRBJ2-5 | TRBV30 | CAWSTGSGQETQYF
TRBJ2-5 | TRBV28 | CASSPLGQKETQYF
TRBJ1-2 | TRBV6-6 | CASSTGQNSGYTF
TRBJ1-4 | TRBV4-3 | CASSQALREKLFF
TRBJ1-2 | TRBV19 | CASSMRGTGYTF
TRBJ2-1 | TRBV7-2 | CASSLIGAHNEQFF
TRBJ1-1 | TRBV11-2 | CASSSQRGEAFF
TRBJ2-5 | TRBV6-4 | CASSDSSRDSSGGLVRTQYF